This T cell receptor beta chain emerged from a study of T cell repertoires in cytomegalovirus infection. Study details: The study used recently identified HLA-C-restricted and well-studied HLA-B-restricted CMV epitopes.

The V gene lost 4 bases and the J gene lost 3 bases, with 13 bases spanning the gap. The CDR3 has 14 residues. Germline CDR1 is SGHDT and CDR2 is YYEEEE. In regard to this clonotype: The antigen is unknown.

TCRdb fed the reads into MiXCR, producing one record per CDR3 protein. Of about 890,000 distinct CDR3 sequences in the sample, around 31% were seen once. The specimen comprised cultured CD8+ T cells from PBMCs, sampled from culture after CMV antigen stimulation. This TCR derives from a human donor in good health (CMV status not recorded). Some clones in this sample may be carry-over from other donors' samples. The V call is TRBV5-6, the J call TRBJ1-1, with D possibly matching TRBD1 (6 bases). CDR3 residues: CASSQTGGHTEAFF. The CDR3 nucleotides are TGTGCCAGCAGCCAAACGGGGGGCCACACTGAAGCTTTCTTT.